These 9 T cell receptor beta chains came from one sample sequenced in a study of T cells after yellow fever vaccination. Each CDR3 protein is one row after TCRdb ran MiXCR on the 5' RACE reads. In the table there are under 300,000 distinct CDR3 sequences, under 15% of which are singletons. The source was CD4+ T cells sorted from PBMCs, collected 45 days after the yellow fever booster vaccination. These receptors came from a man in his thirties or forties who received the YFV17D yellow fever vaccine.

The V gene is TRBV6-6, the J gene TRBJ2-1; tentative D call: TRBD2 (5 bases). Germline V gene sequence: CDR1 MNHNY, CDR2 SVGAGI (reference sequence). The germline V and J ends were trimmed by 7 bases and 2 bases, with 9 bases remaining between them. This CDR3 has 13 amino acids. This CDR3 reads CASMGEPYNEQFF. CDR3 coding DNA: TGTGCCAGCATGGGAGAACCCTACAATGAGCAGTTCTTC.

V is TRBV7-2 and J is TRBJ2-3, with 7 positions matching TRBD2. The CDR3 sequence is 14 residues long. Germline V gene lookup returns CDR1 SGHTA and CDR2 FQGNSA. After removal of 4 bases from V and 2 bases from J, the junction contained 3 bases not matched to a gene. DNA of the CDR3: TGTGCCAGCAGCTCAGCGGGGACCACAGATACGCAGTATTTT. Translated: CASSSAGTTDTQYF.

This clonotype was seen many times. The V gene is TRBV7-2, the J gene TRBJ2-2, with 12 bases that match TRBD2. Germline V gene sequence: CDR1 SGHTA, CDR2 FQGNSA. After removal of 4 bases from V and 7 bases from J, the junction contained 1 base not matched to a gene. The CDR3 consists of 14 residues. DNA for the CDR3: TGTGCCAGCAGCTCTAGCGGGAGGGTCGGGGAGCTGTTTTTT. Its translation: CASSSSGRVGELFF. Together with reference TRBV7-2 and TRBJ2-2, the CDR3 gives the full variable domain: GAGVSQSPSNKVTEKGKDVELRCDPISGHTALYWYRQSLGQGLEFLIYFQGNSAPDKSGLPSDRFSAERTGGSVSTLTIQRTQQEDSAVYLCASSSSGRVGELFFGEGSRLTVL.

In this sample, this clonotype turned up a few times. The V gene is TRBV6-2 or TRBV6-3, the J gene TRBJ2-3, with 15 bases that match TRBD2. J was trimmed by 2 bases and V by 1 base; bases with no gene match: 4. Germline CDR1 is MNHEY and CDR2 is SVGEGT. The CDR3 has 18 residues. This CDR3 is CASSYLWTSGRATDTQYF. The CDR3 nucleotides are TGTGCCAGCAGTTACTTGTGGACTAGCGGGAGGGCCACAGATACGCAGTATTTT.

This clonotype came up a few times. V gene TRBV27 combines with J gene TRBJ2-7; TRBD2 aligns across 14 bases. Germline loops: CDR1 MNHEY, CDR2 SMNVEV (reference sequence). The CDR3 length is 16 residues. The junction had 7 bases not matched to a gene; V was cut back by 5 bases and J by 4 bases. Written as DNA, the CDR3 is TGTGCCAGCAGTCTCAGACTAGCGGGAGGGGTTTACGAGCAGTACTTC. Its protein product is CASSLRLAGGVYEQYF.

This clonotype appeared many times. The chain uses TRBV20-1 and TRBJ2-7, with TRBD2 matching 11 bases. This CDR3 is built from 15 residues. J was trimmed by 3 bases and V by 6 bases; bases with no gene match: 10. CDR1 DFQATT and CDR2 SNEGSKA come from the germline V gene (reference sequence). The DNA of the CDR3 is TGCAGTGCCAGGACTAGCGGGCAGAAGCGCTACGAGCAGTACTTC. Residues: CSARTSGQKRYEQYF.

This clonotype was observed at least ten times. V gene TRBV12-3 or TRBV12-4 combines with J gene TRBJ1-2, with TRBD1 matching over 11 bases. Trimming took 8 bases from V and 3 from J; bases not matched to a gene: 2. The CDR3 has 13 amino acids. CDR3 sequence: CASGGQGDYGYTF. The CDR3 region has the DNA TGTGCCAGCGGGGGACAGGGGGACTATGGCTACACCTTC.

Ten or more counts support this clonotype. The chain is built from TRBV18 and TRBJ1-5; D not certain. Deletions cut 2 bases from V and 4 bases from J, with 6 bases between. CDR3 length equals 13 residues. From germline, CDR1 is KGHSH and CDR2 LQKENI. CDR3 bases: TGTGCCAGCTCACCAAACCTAAATCAGCCCCAGCATTTT. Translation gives CASSPNLNQPQHF.

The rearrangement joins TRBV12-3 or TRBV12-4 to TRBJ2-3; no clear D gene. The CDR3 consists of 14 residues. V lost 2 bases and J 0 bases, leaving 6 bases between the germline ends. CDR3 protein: CASSLRRSTDTQYF. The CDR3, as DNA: TGTGCCAGCAGTTTAAGGCGAAGCACAGATACGCAGTATTTT.